The entry below describes one TCR beta chain. The data originate from a study of blood T cell repertoires in COVID-19. Background on the study: Sample material is recorded as cDNA or gDNA derived from T cells, B-cell-depleted T cells, or PBMCs.

Data came from immunoSEQ multiplex PCR; TCRdb stores just in-frame clones and leaves some out. The sample yields some 80,000 clones, roughly nine tenths seen once. J gave up 1 base and V 0 bases, and 1 base lay outside the gene matches. The CDR3 is 15 residues long. Per germline, CDR1 KGHSH and CDR2 LQKENI. The chain joins TRBV18 to TRBJ2-3; 7 bases match TRBD1. The sequence came from a human donor in a cohort sampled during active COVID-19. Sequenced sample: peripheral blood. The CDR3 reads CASSPPTGGTDTQYF. Here the CDR3 DNA reads TGTGCCAGCTCACCACCCACAGGGGGCACAGATACGCAGTATTTT.